Reported below is one T cell receptor (beta chain). The same CDR3 is also encoded by other DNA sequences in this sample. This entry comes from a study of blood T cell repertoires in COVID-19. Study-level background: The origin of the acute and convalescent COVID-19 samples was the United States, Italy and Spain. Sources were T cells, B-cell-depleted T cells, or PBMCs; the material itself was cDNA or gDNA.

Germline V gene data show CDR1 as SGHRS and CDR2 as YFSETQ. The CDR3 loop spans 16 amino acids. V gave up 0 bases and J gave up 4 bases; unmatched junction bases: 3. Per the original data handling: Reference gene primer amplification gave nucleated cell count estimates. The repertoire was sequenced with immunoSEQ multiplex PCR; TCRdb's copy has only in-frame clones and lacks some. The DNA was the basis for D and trimming; V, J and clone size are from that table. Of roughly 140,000 clones listed, more than 80% are singletons. This receptor was taken from a human donor in a cohort sampled during active COVID-19. The sequencing input was peripheral blood. This chain joins TRBV5-1 and TRBJ2-1, with TRBD2 identical over 11 bases. The CDR3 spells CASSLGGTSGYNEQFF. CDR3 DNA: TGCGCCAGCAGCTTGGGGGGGACTAGCGGTTACAATGAGCAGTTCTTC. The full variable domain, with the rest looked up from reference TRBV5-1 and TRBJ2-1, is KAGVTQTPRYLIKTRGQQVTLSCSPISGHRSVSWYQQTPGQGLQFLFEYFSETQRNKGNFPGRFSGRQFSNSRSEMNVSTLELGDSALYLCASSLGGTSGYNEQFFGPGTRLTVL.